The TCR beta chain under discussion was sequenced for a study of Graves' ophthalmopathy and Graves' hyperthyroidism. Whole-study findings and limits: Ophthalmopathy could be told apart from stable hyperthyroidism by a 13-signature model (around 85% sensitivity, around 80% specificity). Ophthalmopathy progression was predicted with around 71% sensitivity and about 72% specificity.

Trimming removed 7 bases from V and 3 bases from J, with 18 bases in between. This CDR3 region has 15 residues. CDR1 is DFQATT and CDR2 is SNEGSKA in the germline V gene (reference sequence). Amplified material comprised TCR beta CDR3 regions derived from RNA transcripts. An initial RT-PCR round employing HTBI primers preceded a second-round multiplex PCR. TCRdb ran MiXCR on the multiplex PCR reads and lists one entry per CDR3 protein. The sample holds tens of thousands of distinct CDR3 sequences, nearly 50% seen once. In regard to this clonotype: The antigen remains unidentified.

The rearrangement links TRBV20-1 to TRBJ2-2, with D perhaps TRBD1 (6 bases). Sequenced: peripheral blood. This receptor was identified in an adult woman with stable Graves' hyperthyroidism. Written as DNA, the CDR3 is TGCAGTGTTAAAGGGGGATCTGGGCACACCGGGGAGCTGTTTTTT. Translated, it gives CSVKGGSGHTGELFF.